This TCR beta chain was sequenced for a study of T cell responses to AZD1222 COVID-19 vaccine. The CDR3 loop spans 15 amino acids. Per the germline V gene, CDR1 is MNHNY and CDR2 is SVGAGI (reference sequence). V shed 2 bases and J shed 6 bases, with 16 bases lying between them. TCRdb keeps only in-frame clones here, not all; method: immunoSEQ multiplex PCR. The table has around 200,000 clones, about 93% seen once. The clonotype was recovered from an adult who received the MenACWY meningococcal vaccine as a control. The genes are TRBV6-6 and TRBJ1-2, with D unclear. Sample: peripheral blood, taken 28 days after the second dose of the MenACWY control vaccine. The CDR3: CASSYGSGGYDGYTF. CDR3 nucleotide sequence: TGTGCCAGCAGTTACGGGTCAGGCGGGTACGATGGCTACACCTTC.